These T cell receptor beta chains were read from a single sample in a study of blood T cells in healthy people across ages. TCRdb recomputed calls from the 5' RACE reads with MiXCR, one row per CDR3 protein. The sample carries about 1,600,000 distinct CDR3 sequences, 40% to 50% recorded once. Sequencing was carried out using blood. Receptor source: a woman in her late teens or twenties in good health. CDR3s include the opening cysteine and the closing phenylalanine or tryptophan. The order of the fields is D gene, clone size, J gene, V gene, CDR3 length, CDR3 protein, CDR3 DNA. D genes are given only for firm matches. Clone size, where shown, is once, few, many, or a class for clones that have expanded.

d_call: TRBD2; clone_size: once; j_call: TRBJ2-2; v_call: TRBV10-2; cdr3_length: 15; cdr3_aa: CATATMGGSTGELFF; cdr3_nt: TGCGCCACCGCGACAATGGGAGGGTCAACCGGGGAGCTGTTTTTT
d_call: .; clone_size: .; j_call: TRBJ2-7; v_call: TRBV27; cdr3_length: 17; cdr3_aa: CASSLSVSRLGAHEQYF; cdr3_nt: TGTGCCAGCAGTTTAAGCGTCTCGAGGCTCGGTGCCCACGAGCAGTACTTC
d_call: .; clone_size: many; j_call: TRBJ2-7; v_call: TRBV13; cdr3_length: 14; cdr3_aa: CASSLGGTFYEQYF; cdr3_nt: TGTGCCAGCAGCCTTGGCGGGACTTTCTACGAGCAGTACTTC
d_call: .; clone_size: few; j_call: TRBJ2-1; v_call: TRBV10-2; cdr3_length: 12; cdr3_aa: CASSVSLFEQFF; cdr3_nt: TGCGCCAGCAGTGTGTCACTGTTTGAGCAGTTCTTC
d_call: .; clone_size: few; j_call: TRBJ1-3; v_call: TRBV5-1; cdr3_length: 13; cdr3_aa: CASSLYLGDTIYF; cdr3_nt: TGCGCCAGCAGCTTGTACTTGGGGGACACCATATATTTT
d_call: TRBD1; clone_size: once; j_call: TRBJ2-4; v_call: TRBV6-5; cdr3_length: 13; cdr3_aa: CATRTGDKNIQYF; cdr3_nt: TGTGCCACCCGGACAGGAGACAAAAACATTCAGTACTTC
d_call: .; clone_size: .; j_call: TRBJ2-2; v_call: TRBV7-3; cdr3_length: 18; cdr3_aa: CASSPTSLTGKNTGELFF; cdr3_nt: TGTGCCAGCAGTCCGACCTCCCTAACAGGGAAAAACACCGGGGAGCTGTTTTTT
d_call: TRBD2; clone_size: once; j_call: TRBJ2-5; v_call: TRBV5-6; cdr3_length: 16; cdr3_aa: CASSLTSGGRGETQYF; cdr3_nt: TGTGCCAGCAGCTTAACTTCGGGAGGCCGCGGAGAGACCCAGTACTTC
d_call: .; clone_size: few; j_call: TRBJ1-6; v_call: TRBV12-3/TRBV12-4; cdr3_length: 13; cdr3_aa: CASSSGGEWTLHF; cdr3_nt: TGTGCCAGCAGCTCGGGGGGGGAGTGGACCCTCCACTTT
d_call: .; clone_size: few; j_call: TRBJ2-7; v_call: TRBV20-1; cdr3_length: 14; cdr3_aa: CSASLYSESYEQYF; cdr3_nt: TGCAGTGCTAGCCTTTATAGTGAATCCTACGAGCAGTACTTC
d_call: TRBD2; clone_size: few; j_call: TRBJ2-1; v_call: TRBV7-2; cdr3_length: 15; cdr3_aa: CASSRLGGRMDEQFF; cdr3_nt: TGTGCCAGCAGCCGCCTTGGCGGGAGAATGGATGAGCAGTTCTTC
d_call: .; clone_size: few; j_call: TRBJ2-3; v_call: TRBV20-1; cdr3_length: 12; cdr3_aa: CSARTNTDTQYF; cdr3_nt: TGCAGTGCTAGAACCAACACAGATACGCAGTATTTT
d_call: .; clone_size: .; j_call: TRBJ2-3; v_call: TRBV24-1; cdr3_length: 14; cdr3_aa: CATSAGWGTDTQYF; cdr3_nt: TGTGCCACCAGTGCAGGGTGGGGCACAGATACGCAGTATTTT
d_call: TRBD1; clone_size: once; j_call: TRBJ1-1; v_call: TRBV10-3; cdr3_length: 17; cdr3_aa: CAISERGQGLGSTEAFF; cdr3_nt: TGTGCCATCAGTGAGCGGGGACAGGGGCTTGGGAGCACTGAAGCTTTCTTT
d_call: .; clone_size: .; j_call: TRBJ2-1; v_call: TRBV14; cdr3_length: 16; cdr3_aa: CASSHSRGIAYNEQFF; cdr3_nt: TGTGCCAGCAGCCATTCTCGCGGGATAGCCTACAATGAGCAGTTCTTC
d_call: .; clone_size: .; j_call: TRBJ2-3; v_call: TRBV27; cdr3_length: 15; cdr3_aa: CASSLNPRGADTQYF; cdr3_nt: TGTGCCAGCAGTTTAAACCCCCGAGGGGCAGATACGCAGTATTTT
d_call: TRBD2; clone_size: .; j_call: TRBJ2-3; v_call: TRBV5-1; cdr3_length: 18; cdr3_aa: CASQTGLADTWKSDTQYF; cdr3_nt: TGCGCCAGTCAGACGGGACTAGCGGATACTTGGAAGTCAGATACGCAGTATTTT
d_call: TRBD2; clone_size: .; j_call: TRBJ2-7; v_call: TRBV20-1; cdr3_length: 14; cdr3_aa: CSALTVAGSYEQYF; cdr3_nt: TGCAGTGCTCTTACTGTAGCGGGATCCTACGAGCAGTACTTC
d_call: .; clone_size: few; j_call: TRBJ2-5; v_call: TRBV4-1; cdr3_length: 12; cdr3_aa: CASSQVGGPRYF; cdr3_nt: TGCGCCAGCAGCCAAGTAGGTGGGCCACGGTACTTC
d_call: .; clone_size: .; j_call: TRBJ2-7; v_call: TRBV11-2; cdr3_length: 14; cdr3_aa: CASSLGAALGEQYF; cdr3_nt: TGTGCCAGCAGCCTAGGGGCAGCTCTGGGCGAGCAGTACTTC
d_call: .; clone_size: .; j_call: TRBJ2-7; v_call: TRBV29-1; cdr3_length: 12; cdr3_aa: CSVEGPTYEQYF; cdr3_nt: TGCAGCGTCGAGGGGCCCACCTACGAGCAGTACTTC
d_call: TRBD1; clone_size: .; j_call: TRBJ1-1; v_call: TRBV29-1; cdr3_length: 15; cdr3_aa: CSVDLPGQPNTEAFF; cdr3_nt: TGCAGCGTTGACCTCCCGGGACAGCCGAACACTGAAGCTTTCTTT
d_call: TRBD2; clone_size: .; j_call: TRBJ2-3; v_call: TRBV9; cdr3_length: 16; cdr3_aa: CASSYKAGVSTDTQYF; cdr3_nt: TGTGCCAGCAGCTACAAGGCGGGAGTGAGCACAGATACGCAGTATTTT
d_call: .; clone_size: .; j_call: TRBJ1-2; v_call: TRBV27; cdr3_length: 14; cdr3_aa: CASSPHSTNYGYTF; cdr3_nt: TGTGCCAGCAGTCCCCACTCTACTAACTATGGCTACACCTTC
d_call: .; clone_size: .; j_call: TRBJ2-3; v_call: TRBV7-3; cdr3_length: 14; cdr3_aa: CASSLRAGQDTQYF; cdr3_nt: TGTGCCAGCAGCCTAAGGGCAGGACAGGATACGCAGTATTTT